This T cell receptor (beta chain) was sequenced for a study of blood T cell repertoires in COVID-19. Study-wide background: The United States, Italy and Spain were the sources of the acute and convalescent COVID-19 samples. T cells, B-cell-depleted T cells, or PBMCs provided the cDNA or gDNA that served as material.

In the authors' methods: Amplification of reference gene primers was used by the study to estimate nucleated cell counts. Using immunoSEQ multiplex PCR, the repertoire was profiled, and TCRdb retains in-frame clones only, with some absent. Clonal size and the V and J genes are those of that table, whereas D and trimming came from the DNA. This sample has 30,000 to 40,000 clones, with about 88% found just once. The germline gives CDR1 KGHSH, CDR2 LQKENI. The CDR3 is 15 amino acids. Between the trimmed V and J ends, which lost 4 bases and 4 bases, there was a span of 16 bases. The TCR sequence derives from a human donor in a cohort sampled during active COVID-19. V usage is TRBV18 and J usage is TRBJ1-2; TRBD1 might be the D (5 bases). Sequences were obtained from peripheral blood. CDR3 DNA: TGTGCCAGCTCACACCCGCAGGGTGTGGGCTATGGCTACACCTTC. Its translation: CASSHPQGVGYGYTF.